This T cell receptor beta chain comes out of a study of blood T cell repertoires in COVID-19. In terms of age and location, participants ranged from roughly 18 to 100 years and lived in 24 US areas. Two negative PCRs, clearance, or symptom resolution characterized the recovered Cohort 3 donors. Germline trimming cut 3 bases from V and 4 bases from J; bases unmatched to any gene: 7. The CDR3 contains 16 residues. Germline values: CDR1 SGHRS, CDR2 YFSETQ. This table comes from immunoSEQ multiplex PCR, and its TCRdb copy is limited to in-frame clones, with some not included. The table has 190,000 or so clones, around 89% seen once.

The rearrangement links TRBV5-1 to TRBJ2-1, with 10 positions matching TRBD2. Sequencing input: PBMCs or T cells enriched from blood (not recorded which). This clonotype was obtained from a man aged 25-45 years who had recovered from COVID-19. For the CDR3, the DNA is TGCGCCAGCAGCTCTCCGGGACTAGCGCAGTACAATGAGCAGTTCTTC. The encoded protein is CASSSPGLAQYNEQFF.